The next 32 T cell receptor beta chains were all read from a single sample in a study of early T cells in non-severe SARS-CoV-2 infection. A single record per CDR3 protein comes from TCRdb applying MiXCR to the 5' RACE reads. The repertoire holds roughly 80,000 distinct CDR3 sequences, around 6% seen once, with about 8% in the top ten. Sequenced material: whole blood. The receptors stem from an adult who was a healthcare worker with PCR-confirmed SARS-CoV-2 infection or an uninfected control (not recorded which).

The V call is TRBV3-1, the J call TRBJ2-1, with 9 nucleotides matching TRBD1. V was pared by 8 bases and J by 6 bases, with 8 bases of the junction left unmatched. Germline V CDR1 and CDR2: LGHDT, YNNKEL (reference sequence). CDR3 size: 14 residues. The CDR3 DNA is TGTGCCAGCGGAAAACAGGGGGCTGGCAATGAGCAGTTCTTC. Translating gives CASGKQGAGNEQFF.

This clonotype was observed many times. The chain recombines TRBV7-9 with TRBJ2-1, with 7 bases lining up with TRBD1. Germline trimming cut 5 bases from V and 0 bases from J; bases unmatched to any gene: 7. Germline V gene data show CDR1 as SEHNR and CDR2 as FQNEAQ (reference sequence). CDR3 length: 16 residues. The DNA of the CDR3 is TGTGCCAGCAGCCCCCGACAGGGCTTCTCCTACAATGAGCAGTTCTTC. Amino acids: CASSPRQGFSYNEQFF.

This clonotype was counted only a few times. The gene calls are TRBV20-1 and TRBJ2-5; possibly TRBD2 for D (6 bases). V was clipped by 4 bases and J by 4 bases, with 19 bases between them. The germline V gene encodes CDR1 DFQATT and CDR2 SNEGSKA (reference sequence). CDR3 length: 15 amino acids. CDR3 DNA: TGCAGTGCTAAACAGACGGGGGTTAGGGGAGAGACCCAGTACTTC. This codes for CSAKQTGVRGETQYF.

The table lists this clonotype with many counts. V is TRBV4-3 and J is TRBJ2-3; D is unresolved. The CDR3 has 14 amino acids. Trimming stripped 0 bases from V and 3 bases from J, with 7 bases between. Germline V gene data show CDR1 as LGHNA and CDR2 as YSLEER. The CDR3, as DNA: TGCGCCAGCAGCCAAGATTACGGGACAGATACGCAGTATTTT. This translates into CASSQDYGTDTQYF.

This clonotype was found many times. The V call is TRBV7-9, the J call TRBJ1-2, with unresolved D. CDR1 is SEHNR and CDR2 is FQNEAQ in the germline V gene (reference sequence). V gave up 5 bases and J gave up 3 bases, with 10 bases separating them. This CDR3 has 13 amino acids. CDR3 residues: CASSAAGYYGYTF. CDR3 sequence (DNA): TGTGCCAGCAGCGCCGCAGGTTACTATGGCTACACCTTC.

This clonotype was counted at least ten times. The chain links TRBV14 to TRBJ1-1; D not resolved. Germline V gene lookup returns CDR1 SGHDN and CDR2 FVKESK. The CDR3 totals 13 residues. V lost 4 bases and J lost 6, with 12 bases in between. The CDR3 DNA reads as TGTGCCAGCAGCCCCGAAACCCAATCTGAAGCTTTCTTT. Protein: CASSPETQSEAFF.

This clonotype showed up many times. V is TRBV5-4 and J is TRBJ1-3, with TRBD1 identical over 7 bases. With V trimmed by 0 bases and J by 3 bases, 3 bases remained unmatched. The germline V gene encodes CDR1 SGHNT and CDR2 YYREEE (reference sequence). This CDR3 has 15 residues. CDR3 region: CASSLEGAGGNTIYF. CDR3 in DNA: TGTGCCAGCAGCTTGGAGGGGGCTGGTGGAAACACCATATATTTT.

V and J are TRBV2 and TRBJ2-7, with 8 bases that match TRBD1. Trimming removed 9 bases from V and 2 bases from J; junction bases left unmatched: 6. The CDR3 spans 13 residues. Per the germline V gene, CDR1 is SNHLY and CDR2 is FYNNEI. The CDR3 bases are TGTGCCAGTGGCCGGGACAGGACCTACGAGCAGTACTTC. Protein sequence: CASGRDRTYEQYF.

This clonotype was recorded at least ten times. This chain links TRBV6-2 or TRBV6-3 with TRBJ2-4; D not resolved. CDR1 is MNHEY, CDR2 SVGEGT, per germline. The CDR3 runs 12 residues. V shed 4 bases and J shed 15 bases, with 16 bases lying between them. The CDR3 spells CASSSSSDHRYF. As DNA, the CDR3 is TGTGCCAGCAGTTCCTCCTCCGACCACAGGTACTTC.

Ten or more counts support this clonotype. This chain uses TRBV2 with TRBJ2-4, with no clear D. In germline, CDR1 is SNHLY, CDR2 FYNNEI. V dropped 4 bases and J dropped 2 bases, with 6 bases sitting between them. The CDR3 contains 13 residues. The CDR3 is CASSASTKNIQYF. The DNA for the CDR3 is TGTGCCAGCAGTGCCAGCACCAAAAACATTCAGTACTTC.

Concerning this clonotype itself: Since a much larger clone is just one base distant, this may be a read error. This chain uses TRBV29-1 with TRBJ1-1; the D is unclear. V was cut by 8 bases and J by 6 bases, with 13 bases left in between. The CDR3 is made up of 11 amino acids. Germline CDR1 SQVTM, CDR2 ANQGSEA. The DNA for the CDR3 is TGCAGCTCAGGCGAAGGCCCTGAAGCTTTCTTT. It encodes CSSGEGPEAFF.

V is TRBV5-1 and J is TRBJ2-7; 10 bases agree with TRBD1. The CDR3 has 13 residues. V lost 6 bases, J lost 5 bases, and 5 bases stayed unmatched. Per the germline V gene, CDR1 is SGHRS and CDR2 is YFSETQ. The DNA of the CDR3 is TGCGCCAGCACTTCCGGGACAGGGGACGAGCAGTACTTC. Protein product: CASTSGTGDEQYF.

Details on this clonotype: This could be a read error, since a much larger clone is one nucleotide away. This chain uses TRBV18 with TRBJ2-5; TRBD1 matches 9 bases. This CDR3 has 18 amino acids. V shed 2 bases, J shed 4 bases, and the junction held 14 bases outside the gene matches. CDR1 and CDR2 (germline): KGHSH, LQKENI. The DNA of the CDR3 is TGTGCCAGCTCACCATATTTTGCGTCGGGACAGGGAGGAGAGACCCAGTACTTC. Protein sequence: CASSPYFASGQGGETQYF.

In its sample, this clonotype was seen many times. The chain combines TRBV3-1 with TRBJ2-1; 9 bases align to TRBD1. This CDR3 is built from 16 residues. Losses at the gene ends were 0 bases for V and 8 bases for J; bases not matched to a gene: 8. Germline V lookup: CDR1 LGHDT, CDR2 YNNKEL (reference sequence). The CDR3 DNA reads TGTGCCAGCAGCCAAGAAAATTGGGACAGGGTCGATGAGCAGTTCTTC. It codes for CASSQENWDRVDEQFF.

This clonotype was detected ten times or more. Here the CDR3 DNA reads TGCAGTGCCGCATTGATCGATGAGCAGTTCTTC. Translation: CSAALIDEQFF. The J gene is TRBJ2-1, the V gene TRBV20-1, with D unclear. The length of the CDR3 is 11 residues. CDR1 DFQATT and CDR2 SNEGSKA come from the germline V gene (reference sequence). Trimming stripped 6 bases from V and 8 bases from J, with 11 bases between.

The chain couples TRBV7-2 to TRBJ2-1, with D tentatively TRBD1 (5 bases). Germline values: CDR1 SGHTA, CDR2 FQGNSA. There are 13 residues in the CDR3. V was pared by 5 bases and J by 6 bases, with 11 bases between. CDR3 residues: CASSKGIANEQFF. The CDR3 nucleotides read TGTGCCAGCAGCAAGGGGATAGCCAATGAGCAGTTCTTC.

In its sample, this clonotype was seen a few times. This rearrangement joins TRBV18 to TRBJ2-3; D remains ambiguous. The CDR3 runs to 14 residues. Germline lookup yields CDR1 KGHSH and CDR2 LQKENI. V gave up 3 bases and J gave up 4 bases, with 11 bases separating them. The CDR3, as DNA: TGTGCCAGCTCACCTTATCGGCTCGCAGATACGCAGTATTTT. Translating gives CASSPYRLADTQYF.

The table lists this clonotype with many counts. V is TRBV6-1 and J is TRBJ2-5; D ambiguous. The CDR3 runs 13 residues. The germline V gene has CDR1 MNHNS and CDR2 SASEGT. The V and J ends lost 6 bases and 5 bases respectively, with 13 bases between them. This CDR3 is CASRTAQSETQYF. Written as DNA, the CDR3 is TGTGCCAGCAGGACTGCTCAGAGTGAGACCCAGTACTTC.

This clonotype was recorded at least ten times. This sequence joins TRBV6-6 and TRBJ1-6; 8 bases match TRBD1. The V gene end was trimmed by 5 bases and the J gene end by 9 bases; junction bases not matched to a gene: 6. Germline values: CDR1 MNHNY, CDR2 SVGAGI (reference sequence). The CDR3 has 14 amino acids. The CDR3 is CASSRRQGSSPLHF. CDR3 sequence (DNA): TGTGCCAGCAGTCGTCGACAGGGGTCTTCACCCCTCCACTTT.

The gene calls are TRBV20-1 and TRBJ2-1, with 11 positions matching TRBD2. J gave up 5 bases and V 6 bases, and 9 bases lay outside the gene matches. Looked up from germline, CDR1 is DFQATT and CDR2 is SNEGSKA (reference sequence). The length of the CDR3 is 15 residues. CDR3 amino acids: CSAKGTSGSNNEQFF. CDR3 in DNA: TGCAGTGCAAAAGGGACTAGCGGTTCCAACAATGAGCAGTTCTTC.

The rearrangement uses TRBV10-3 and TRBJ1-2; 9 bases match TRBD1. This CDR3 contains 15 residues. Trimming at V came to 0 bases and at J to 7 bases, leaving 6 bases not matched to a gene. Germline loops: CDR1 ENHRY, CDR2 SYGVKD. CDR3 in DNA: TGTGCCATCAGTGAGTCGATTACAGGGGGCTCTGGCTACACCTTC. Its translation is CAISESITGGSGYTF.

This sequence joins TRBV6-2 or TRBV6-3 and TRBJ2-1, with TRBD2 matching over 16 bases. The CDR3 covers 21 residues. With 3 bases clipped from V and 2 bases from J, the junction kept 13 bases outside the gene matches. Per germline, CDR1 MNHEY and CDR2 SVGEGT. The DNA for the CDR3 is TGTGCCAGCAGTTATTCCCCGGGACTAGCGGGAGGGTCTCTACCCTACAATGAGCAGTTCTTC. Its protein is CASSYSPGLAGGSLPYNEQFF.

This clonotype was seen ten or more times. The rearrangement joins TRBV20-1 to TRBJ1-5, with D tentatively TRBD1 (6 bases). V lost 7 bases, J lost 3 bases, and 16 bases lay in between. The CDR3 contains 14 residues. Germline V gives CDR1 DFQATT, CDR2 SNEGSKA (reference sequence). CDR3 sequence (DNA): TGCAGTGGCAGGGGCGGGGCCAACAATCAGCCCCAGCATTTT. Translating it yields CSGRGGANNQPQHF.

This clonotype came up many times. The chain couples TRBV6-1 to TRBJ1-4; 9 bases are shared with TRBD1. The CDR3 has 14 amino acids. Germline trimming cut 5 bases from V and 5 bases from J; bases unmatched to any gene: 3. CDR1 and CDR2 from the germline V gene are MNHNS and SASEGT. CDR3 DNA sequence: TGTGCCAGCAGTCGACAGGGGGGGAATGAAAAACTGTTTTTT. It is translated as CASSRQGGNEKLFF.

This clonotype occurred many times. V usage is TRBV29-1 and J usage is TRBJ2-2, with D perhaps matching TRBD2 (6 bases). CDR3 size: 15 residues. Trimming took 6 bases from V and 0 from J, leaving 14 bases between them. CDR1 is SQVTM, CDR2 ANQGSEA, per germline. The CDR3 DNA is TGCAGCGTCCCCGCGGGCGGGACGAACACCGGGGAGCTGTTTTTT. Its protein product is CSVPAGGTNTGELFF.

This clonotype has only a few counts. V is TRBV2 and J is TRBJ1-6, with D possibly matching TRBD1 (5 bases). The CDR3 has 15 amino acids. V was shortened by 7 bases and J by 3 bases, with 13 bases between the two germline ends. The germline gives CDR1 SNHLY, CDR2 FYNNEI. The CDR3: CASKIPGDYNSPLHF. For the CDR3, the DNA is TGTGCCAGCAAAATCCCGGGGGACTATAATTCACCCCTCCACTTT.

This clonotype was observed at least ten times. The CDR3 protein is CSASTTNYEQYF. The DNA for the CDR3 is TGCAGTGCCAGTACCACTAACTACGAGCAGTACTTC. The chain has TRBV20-1 and TRBJ2-7; no clear D. The CDR3 runs to 12 residues. Per germline, CDR1 DFQATT and CDR2 SNEGSKA (reference sequence). V was shortened by 6 bases and J by 3 bases, with 12 bases between the two germline ends.

The rearrangement joins TRBV5-1 to TRBJ1-3; no definite D call. Germline V gene data show CDR1 as SGHRS and CDR2 as YFSETQ. The CDR3 spans 15 residues. The V end was cut by 0 bases, the J end by 1 base, with 8 bases between. The CDR3 sequence: CASSLAPESGNTIYF. The CDR3 DNA follows: TGCGCCAGCAGCTTGGCCCCCGAATCTGGAAACACCATATATTTT.

The gene calls are TRBV5-5 and TRBJ1-5, with 7 positions matching TRBD1. Germline trimming cut 0 bases from V and 9 bases from J; bases unmatched to any gene: 6. Germline V gives CDR1 SGHKS, CDR2 YYEKEE (reference sequence). The CDR3 has 14 amino acids. The CDR3 DNA sequence: TGTGCCAGCAGCTTGGTGACAGGGAAGGGGCCCCAGCATTTT. Translation: CASSLVTGKGPQHF. Looking up the rest from reference TRBV5-5 and TRBJ1-5 gives the full variable domain: DAGVTQSPTHLIKTRGQQVTLRCSPISGHKSVSWYQQVLGQGPQFIFQYYEKEERGRGNFPDRFSARQFPNYSSELNVNALLLGDSALYLCASSLVTGKGPQHFGDGTRLSIL.

This clonotype appeared many times. This sequence joins TRBV30 and TRBJ1-5; no clear D. The germline V gene encodes CDR1 GTSNPN and CDR2 SVGIG (reference sequence). V dropped 0 bases and J dropped 3 bases, with 9 bases sitting between them. The CDR3 loop spans 14 amino acids. CDR3: CAWSVPGPNQPQHF. Written as DNA, the CDR3 is TGTGCCTGGAGTGTACCGGGTCCCAATCAGCCCCAGCATTTT.

This clonotype has at least ten counts. The V and J genes are TRBV7-8 and TRBJ2-7; D is ambiguous. This CDR3 is built from 12 residues. The V end was cut by 2 bases, the J end by 4 bases, with 6 bases between. CDR1 and CDR2 (germline): SGHVS, FQNEAQ. CDR3 DNA sequence: TGTGCCAGCAGCTTACGCGATTACGAGCAGTACTTC. Its translation is CASSLRDYEQYF.

This clonotype was counted ten times or more. The chain carries TRBV24-1 and TRBJ2-3; possible D gene TRBD1, 6 bases. In germline, CDR1 is KGHDR, CDR2 SFDVKD. V lost 4 bases and J 4 bases, leaving 20 bases between the germline ends. The CDR3 runs to 17 residues. In DNA form, the CDR3 reads TGTGCCACCAGTGACACTTCGTCAGGGGCGAAGGCAGATACGCAGTATTTT. Its protein product is CATSDTSSGAKADTQYF.